This TCR beta chain was retrieved from a study of CD8+ T cells in alopecia areata. Study-level information: Oral tofacitinib (5 to 10 mg twice daily) was administered to treated patients. The duration of tofacitinib was 6 to 18 months, with 6 months off drug afterward. Broader study findings: Numerous clones, expanded in lesions, remained in scalp and blood during tofacitinib. A single nonresponder leaves the baseline CD8+ expansion link to response uncertain.

The ends were cut back, 4 bases at V and 2 bases at J, with 11 bases in the middle. The germline V gene encodes CDR1 SGHRS and CDR2 YFSETQ. The CDR3 is 14 residues long. After isolation, RNA underwent reverse transcription to generate cDNA as the sequencing template. Clones were sequenced by immunoSEQ multiplex PCR, and TCRdb holds only the in-frame ones, with some missing. The sample lists about 200,000 clones; around two fifths were seen once. Treatment indicated: oral pan-JAK inhibitor, 5-10 mg twice daily. Concerning this clone: The antigen is not known.

This receptor was taken from a human donor with alopecia areata. The chain links TRBV5-1 to TRBJ2-3; D not resolved. The source was CD4+ T cells sorted from blood, collected around week 34, from a patient treated with tofacitinib. CDR3 protein: CASSLLGPTDTQYF. The CDR3 DNA reads as TGCGCCAGCAGCCTGCTAGGCCCCACAGATACGCAGTATTTT.